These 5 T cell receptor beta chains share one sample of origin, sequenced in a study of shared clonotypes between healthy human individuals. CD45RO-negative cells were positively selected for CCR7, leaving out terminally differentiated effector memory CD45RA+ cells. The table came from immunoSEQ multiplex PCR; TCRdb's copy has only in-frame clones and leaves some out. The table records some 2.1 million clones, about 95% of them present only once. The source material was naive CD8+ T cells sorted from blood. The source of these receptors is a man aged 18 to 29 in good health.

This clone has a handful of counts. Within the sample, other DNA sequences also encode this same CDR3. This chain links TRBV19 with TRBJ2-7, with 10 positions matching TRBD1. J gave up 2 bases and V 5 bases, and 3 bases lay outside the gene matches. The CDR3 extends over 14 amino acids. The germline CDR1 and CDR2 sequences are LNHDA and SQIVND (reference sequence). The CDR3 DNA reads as TGTGCCAGTAGTTCCGGGACAGGGGCCTACGAGCAGTACTTC. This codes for CASSSGTGAYEQYF.

The CDR3 bases are TGTGCCAGCAGAGAACCCGCCGGGACATGGTCAGATCAGCCCCAGCATTTT. It is translated as CASREPAGTWSDQPQHF. The chain carries TRBV6-1 and TRBJ1-5; perhaps TRBD1 as D (6 bases). Trimming pared 6 bases from V and 5 bases from J, leaving 23 bases between. CDR3 size: 17 residues. The germline gives CDR1 MNHNS, CDR2 SASEGT.

The CDR3 loop reads CASSLGGTSYGYTF. CDR3 bases: TGTGCCAGCAGTTTAGGTGGTACGAGCTATGGCTACACCTTC. The chain recombines TRBV27 with TRBJ1-2; no firm D call. With 2 bases removed from V and 4 bases from J, the gap between germline ends came to 11 bases. The CDR3 has 14 residues. Germline-derived CDR1 and CDR2 are MNHEY and SMNVEV (reference sequence).

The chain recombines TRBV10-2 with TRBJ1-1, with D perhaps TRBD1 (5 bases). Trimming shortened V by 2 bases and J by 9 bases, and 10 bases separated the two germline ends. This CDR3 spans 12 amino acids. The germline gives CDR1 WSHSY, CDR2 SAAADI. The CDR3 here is CASSEAGFQAFF. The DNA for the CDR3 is TGCGCCAGCAGTGAGGCAGGGTTCCAAGCTTTCTTT.

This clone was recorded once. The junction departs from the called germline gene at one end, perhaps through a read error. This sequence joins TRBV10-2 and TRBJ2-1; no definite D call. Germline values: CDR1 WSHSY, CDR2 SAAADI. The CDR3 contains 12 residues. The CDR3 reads CASSDGSLVGIF. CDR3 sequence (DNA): TGCGCCAGCAGTGATGGGTCCCTCGTGGGGATCTTC.